This T cell receptor (beta chain) was sequenced in a study of T cell clones after liver transplantation. Study background: TCRbeta sequencing after a pre-transplant mixed lymphocyte reaction identified graft-donor-reactive clones, later tracked in post-transplant blood. Timepoints were pre-transplant, pre-withdrawal, and after withdrawal was completed or failed. Patients counted as tolerant after at least one year off all immunosuppression, enzymes not exceeding twice normal. Study-level findings and limits: A larger donor-reactive than third-party decline suggested partial antigen-specific deletion.

CDR3 size: 15 residues. CDR1 is SEHNR and CDR2 is FQNEAQ in the germline V gene (reference sequence). Trimming removed 5 bases at V and 0 bases at J, with 10 bases between. Only in-frame clones appear in the TCRdb table, and some are missing; sequencing was by immunoSEQ multiplex PCR. The sample includes about 120,000 clones, 90% of them seen just once. Regarding this clone: Its antigen remains unidentified.

This sequence was found in a human patient who received a liver transplant. Some T cells may be provided by the graft donor. The chain couples TRBV7-9 to TRBJ1-4, with a possible D match to TRBD1 (5 bases). The sample here was CD4+ T cells from blood, taken 12 months after liver transplant. This CDR3 reads CASSLGVPTNEKLFF. CDR3 DNA sequence: TGTGCCAGCAGCCTGGGGGTCCCAACTAATGAAAAACTGTTTTTT.